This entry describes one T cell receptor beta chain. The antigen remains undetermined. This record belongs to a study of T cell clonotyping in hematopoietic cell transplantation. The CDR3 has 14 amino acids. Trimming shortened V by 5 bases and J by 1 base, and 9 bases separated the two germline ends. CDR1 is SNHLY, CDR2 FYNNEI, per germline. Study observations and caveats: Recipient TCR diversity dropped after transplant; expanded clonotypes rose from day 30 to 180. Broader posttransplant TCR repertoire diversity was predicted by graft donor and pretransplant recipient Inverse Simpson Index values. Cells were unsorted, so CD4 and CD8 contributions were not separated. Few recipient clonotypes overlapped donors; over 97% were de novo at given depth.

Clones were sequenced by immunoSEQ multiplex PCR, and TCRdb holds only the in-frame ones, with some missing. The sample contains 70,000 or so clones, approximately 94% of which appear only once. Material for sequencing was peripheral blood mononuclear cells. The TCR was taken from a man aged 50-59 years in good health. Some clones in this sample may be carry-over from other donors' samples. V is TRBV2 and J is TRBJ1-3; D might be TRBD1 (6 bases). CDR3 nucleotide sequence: TGTGCCAGCAGTCCACAGGGATCTGGAAACACCATATATTTT. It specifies CASSPQGSGNTIYF.